A single T cell receptor beta chain is shown here with its context. Sequencing was performed with immunoSEQ multiplex PCR; in TCRdb, only in-frame clones are kept and a portion is missing. The sample gives about 55,000 clones, around four fifths of which show up once; 1.9% is in the top ten. This entry is derived from a study of blood T cell repertoires in COVID-19. Study at large: Italy, Spain and the United States were the sources of the convalescent and acute COVID-19 samples. Sample material is recorded as cDNA or gDNA derived from T cells, B-cell-depleted T cells, or PBMCs.

The CDR3 is 12 amino acids. With V trimmed by 8 bases and J by 8 bases, 6 bases remained unmatched. In germline, CDR1 is SGHAT, CDR2 FQNNGV. Sample: peripheral blood. The receptor comes from a woman aged 60-70 years with acute or convalescent COVID-19. The chain has TRBV11-2 and TRBJ1-2, with 9 positions matching TRBD1. The CDR3 DNA reads TGTGCCAGCCTTGGGACAGGGAAAGGCTACACCTTC. Translating gives CASLGTGKGYTF.